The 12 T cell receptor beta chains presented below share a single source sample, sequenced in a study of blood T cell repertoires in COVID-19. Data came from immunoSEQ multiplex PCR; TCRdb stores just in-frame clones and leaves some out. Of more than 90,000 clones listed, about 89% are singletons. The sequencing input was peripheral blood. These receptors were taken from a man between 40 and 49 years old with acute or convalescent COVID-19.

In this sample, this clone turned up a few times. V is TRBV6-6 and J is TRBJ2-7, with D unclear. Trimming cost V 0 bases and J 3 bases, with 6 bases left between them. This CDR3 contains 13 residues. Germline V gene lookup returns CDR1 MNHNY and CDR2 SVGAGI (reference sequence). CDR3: CASSYSVGYEQYF. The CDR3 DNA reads TGTGCCAGCAGTTACTCGGTCGGCTACGAGCAGTACTTC.

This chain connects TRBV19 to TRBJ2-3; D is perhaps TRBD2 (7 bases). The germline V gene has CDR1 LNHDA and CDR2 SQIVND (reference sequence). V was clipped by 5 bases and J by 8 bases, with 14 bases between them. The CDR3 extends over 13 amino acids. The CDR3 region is CASSVQGLSTQYF. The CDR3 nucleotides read TGTGCCAGTAGTGTACAGGGACTATCTACGCAGTATTTT.

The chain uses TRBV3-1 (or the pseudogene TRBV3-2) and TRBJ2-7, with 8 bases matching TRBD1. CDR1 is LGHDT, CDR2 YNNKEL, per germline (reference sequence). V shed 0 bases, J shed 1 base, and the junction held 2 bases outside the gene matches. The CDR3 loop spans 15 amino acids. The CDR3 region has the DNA TGTGCCAGCAGCCAAGAATGGGACAGGTCCTACGAGCAGTACTTC. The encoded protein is CASSQEWDRSYEQYF.

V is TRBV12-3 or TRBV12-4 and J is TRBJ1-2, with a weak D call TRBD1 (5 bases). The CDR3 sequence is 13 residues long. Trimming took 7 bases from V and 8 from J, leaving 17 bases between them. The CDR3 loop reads CASTLGGVGGYTF. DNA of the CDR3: TGTGCCAGCACCTTGGGAGGGGTCGGCGGCTACACCTTC.

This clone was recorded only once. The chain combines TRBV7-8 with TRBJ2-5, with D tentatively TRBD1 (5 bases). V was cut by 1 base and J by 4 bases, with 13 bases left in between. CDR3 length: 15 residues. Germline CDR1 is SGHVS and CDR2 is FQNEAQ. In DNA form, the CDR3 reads TGTGCCAGCAGCTTAGGTGTCCTGCAGGGAGAGACCCAGTACTTC. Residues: CASSLGVLQGETQYF. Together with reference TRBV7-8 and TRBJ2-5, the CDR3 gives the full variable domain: GAGVSQSPRYKVAKRGQDVALRCDPISGHVSLFWYQQALGQGPEFLTYFQNEAQLDKSGLPSDRFFAERPEGSVSTLKIQRTQQEDSAVYLCASSLGVLQGETQYFGPGTRLLVL.

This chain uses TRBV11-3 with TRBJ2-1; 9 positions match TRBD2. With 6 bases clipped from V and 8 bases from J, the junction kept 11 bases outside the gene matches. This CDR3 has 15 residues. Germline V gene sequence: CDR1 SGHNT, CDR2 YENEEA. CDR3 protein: CASSLNSGSTHEQFF. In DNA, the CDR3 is TGTGCCAGCAGTCTCAATAGCGGGAGCACCCATGAGCAGTTCTTC.

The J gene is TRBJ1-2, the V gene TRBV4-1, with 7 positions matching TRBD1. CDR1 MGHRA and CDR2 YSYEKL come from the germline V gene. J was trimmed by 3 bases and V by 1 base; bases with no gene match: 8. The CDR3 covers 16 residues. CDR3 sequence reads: CASSQARQGLDYGYTF. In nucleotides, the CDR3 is TGCGCCAGCAGCCAAGCTCGACAGGGTCTGGACTATGGCTACACCTTC.

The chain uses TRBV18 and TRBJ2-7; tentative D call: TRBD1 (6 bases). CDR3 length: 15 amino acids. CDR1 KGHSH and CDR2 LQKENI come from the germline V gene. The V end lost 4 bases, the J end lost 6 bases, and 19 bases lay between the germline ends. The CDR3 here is CASSQPGQPLGEQYF. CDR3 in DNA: TGTGCCAGCTCACAGCCGGGACAACCCTTAGGCGAGCAGTACTTC.

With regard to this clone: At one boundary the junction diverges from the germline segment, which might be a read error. The CDR3 sequence is CVSSIAGGAREQFF. Here the CDR3 DNA reads TGTGTCAGTAGTATAGCGGGAGGGGCACGTGAGCAGTTCTTC. The V gene is TRBV19, the J gene TRBJ2-1; TRBD2 matches 11 bases. The CDR3 spans 14 residues. The V gene's germline CDR1 is LNHDA and CDR2 SQIVND (reference sequence).

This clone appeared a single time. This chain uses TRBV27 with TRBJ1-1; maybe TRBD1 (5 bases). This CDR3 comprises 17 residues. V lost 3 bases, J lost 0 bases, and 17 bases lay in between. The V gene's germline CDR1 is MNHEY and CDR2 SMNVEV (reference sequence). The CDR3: CASSLGGAGRLNTEAFF. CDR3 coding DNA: TGTGCCAGCAGTTTGGGGGGAGCAGGGCGTTTGAACACTGAAGCTTTCTTT.

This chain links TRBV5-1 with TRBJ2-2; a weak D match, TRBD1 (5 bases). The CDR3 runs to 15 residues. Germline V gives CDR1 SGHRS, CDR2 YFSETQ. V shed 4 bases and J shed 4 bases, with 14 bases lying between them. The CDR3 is CASSLLRQGTGELFF. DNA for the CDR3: TGCGCCAGCAGCCTCCTGAGGCAGGGCACCGGGGAGCTGTTTTTT.

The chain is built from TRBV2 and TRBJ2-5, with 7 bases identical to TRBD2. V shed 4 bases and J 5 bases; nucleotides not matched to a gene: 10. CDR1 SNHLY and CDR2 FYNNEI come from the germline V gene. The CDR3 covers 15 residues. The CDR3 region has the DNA TGTGCCAGCAGTGTATATGGACTAGTTGTGGAGACCCAGTACTTC. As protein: CASSVYGLVVETQYF.